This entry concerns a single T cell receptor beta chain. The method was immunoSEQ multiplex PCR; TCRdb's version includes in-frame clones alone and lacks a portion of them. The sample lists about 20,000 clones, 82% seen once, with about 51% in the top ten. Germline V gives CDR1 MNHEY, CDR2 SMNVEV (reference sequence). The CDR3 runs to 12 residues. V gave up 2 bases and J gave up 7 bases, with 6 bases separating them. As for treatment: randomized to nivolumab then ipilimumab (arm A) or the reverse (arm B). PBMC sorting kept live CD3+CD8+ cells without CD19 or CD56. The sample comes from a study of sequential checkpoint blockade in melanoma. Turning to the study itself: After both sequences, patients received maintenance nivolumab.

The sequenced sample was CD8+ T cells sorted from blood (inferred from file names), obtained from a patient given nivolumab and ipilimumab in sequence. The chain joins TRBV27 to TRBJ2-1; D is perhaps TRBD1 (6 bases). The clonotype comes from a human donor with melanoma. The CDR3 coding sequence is TGTGCCAGCAGTTTAAGGGGGAATGAGCAGTTCTTC. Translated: CASSLRGNEQFF.